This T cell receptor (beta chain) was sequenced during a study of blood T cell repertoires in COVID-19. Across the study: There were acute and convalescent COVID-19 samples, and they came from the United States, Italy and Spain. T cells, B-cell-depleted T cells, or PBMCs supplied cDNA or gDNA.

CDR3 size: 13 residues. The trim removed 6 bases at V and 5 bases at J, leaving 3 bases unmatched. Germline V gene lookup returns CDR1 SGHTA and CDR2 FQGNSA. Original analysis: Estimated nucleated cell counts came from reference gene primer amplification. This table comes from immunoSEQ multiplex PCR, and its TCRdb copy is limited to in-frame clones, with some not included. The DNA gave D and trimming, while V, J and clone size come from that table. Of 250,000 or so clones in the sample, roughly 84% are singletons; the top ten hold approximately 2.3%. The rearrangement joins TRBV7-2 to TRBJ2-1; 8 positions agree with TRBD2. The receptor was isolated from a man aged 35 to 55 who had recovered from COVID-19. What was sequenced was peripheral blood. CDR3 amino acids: CASSQLADNEQFF. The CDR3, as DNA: TGTGCCAGCAGTCAACTAGCGGACAATGAGCAGTTCTTC.